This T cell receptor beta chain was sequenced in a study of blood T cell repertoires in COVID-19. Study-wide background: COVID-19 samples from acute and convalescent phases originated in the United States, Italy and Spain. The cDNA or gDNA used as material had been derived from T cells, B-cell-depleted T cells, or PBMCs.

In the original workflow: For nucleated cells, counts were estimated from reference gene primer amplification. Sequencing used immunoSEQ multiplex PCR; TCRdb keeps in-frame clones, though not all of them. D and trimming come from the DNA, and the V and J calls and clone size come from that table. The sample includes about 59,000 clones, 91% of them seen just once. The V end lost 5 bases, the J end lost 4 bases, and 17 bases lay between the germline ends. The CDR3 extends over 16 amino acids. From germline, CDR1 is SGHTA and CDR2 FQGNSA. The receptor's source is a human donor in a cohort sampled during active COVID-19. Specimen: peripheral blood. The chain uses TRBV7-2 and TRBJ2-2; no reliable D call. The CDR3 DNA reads TGTGCCAGCAGCGCCATAACTCATCGCTTCACCGGGGAGCTGTTTTTT. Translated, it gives CASSAITHRFTGELFF.